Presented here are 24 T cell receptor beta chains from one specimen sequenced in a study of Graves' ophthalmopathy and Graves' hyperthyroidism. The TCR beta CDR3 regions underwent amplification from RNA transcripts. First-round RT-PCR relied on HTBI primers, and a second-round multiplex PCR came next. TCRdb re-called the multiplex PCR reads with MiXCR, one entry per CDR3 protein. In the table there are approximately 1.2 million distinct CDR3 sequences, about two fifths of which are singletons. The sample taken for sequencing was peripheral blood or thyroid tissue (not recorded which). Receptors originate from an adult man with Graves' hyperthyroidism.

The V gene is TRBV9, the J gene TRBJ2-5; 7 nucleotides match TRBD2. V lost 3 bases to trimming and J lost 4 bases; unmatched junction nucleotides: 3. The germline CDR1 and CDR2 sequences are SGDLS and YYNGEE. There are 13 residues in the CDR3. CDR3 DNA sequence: TGTGCCAGCAGCGGACTAGCCCCAGAGACCCAGTACTTC. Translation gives CASSGLAPETQYF. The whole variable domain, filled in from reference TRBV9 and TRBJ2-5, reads DSGVTQTPKHLITATGQRVTLRCSPRSGDLSVYWYQQSLDQGLQFLIQYYNGEERAKGNILERFSAQQFPDLHSELNLSSLELGDSALYFCASSGLAPETQYFGPGTRLLVL.

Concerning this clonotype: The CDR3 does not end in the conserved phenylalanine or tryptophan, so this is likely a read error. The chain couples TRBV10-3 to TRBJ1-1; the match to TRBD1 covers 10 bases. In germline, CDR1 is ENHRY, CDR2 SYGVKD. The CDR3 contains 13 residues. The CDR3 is CAILGQGGTEAFV. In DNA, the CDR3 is TGTGCAATCCTCGGACAGGGGGGCACTGAAGCTTTCGTT.

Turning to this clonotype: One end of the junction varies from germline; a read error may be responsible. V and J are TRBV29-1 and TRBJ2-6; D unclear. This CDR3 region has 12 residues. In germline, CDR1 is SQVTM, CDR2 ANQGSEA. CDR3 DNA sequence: TGCAGCGTTGACCCACGGCTGGCGACTGAAGCTTTC. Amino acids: CSVDPRLATEAF.

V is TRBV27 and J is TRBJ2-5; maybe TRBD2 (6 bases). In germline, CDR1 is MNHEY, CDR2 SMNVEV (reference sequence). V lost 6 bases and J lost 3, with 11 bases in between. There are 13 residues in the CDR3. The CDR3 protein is CASRVSGKETQYF. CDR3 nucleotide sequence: TGTGCCAGCAGAGTTAGCGGAAAAGAGACCCAGTACTTC.

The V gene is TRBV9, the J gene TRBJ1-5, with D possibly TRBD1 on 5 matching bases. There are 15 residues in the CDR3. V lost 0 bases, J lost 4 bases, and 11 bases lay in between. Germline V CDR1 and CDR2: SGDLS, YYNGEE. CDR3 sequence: CASSVVREGNQPQHF. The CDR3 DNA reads TGTGCCAGCAGCGTAGTCCGGGAGGGGAATCAGCCCCAGCATTTT.

CDR3 in DNA: TGTGCCAGCAGCACCAGGACAGGGAGAGGATTTGTTTGGCGAGAGACCCAGTACTTC. As protein: CASSTRTGRGFVWRETQYF. The gene calls are TRBV7-8 and TRBJ2-5, with 8 nucleotides matching TRBD1. The V and J ends lost 5 bases and 4 bases, in that order; junction bases with no gene match: 21. Germline values: CDR1 SGHVS, CDR2 FQNEAQ. The CDR3 runs 19 residues. The full variable domain, its missing parts supplied by reference TRBV7-8 and TRBJ2-5, is GAGVSQSPRYKVAKRGQDVALRCDPISGHVSLFWYQQALGQGPEFLTYFQNEAQLDKSGLPSDRFFAERPEGSVSTLKIQRTQQEDSAVYLCASSTRTGRGFVWRETQYFGPGTRLLVL.

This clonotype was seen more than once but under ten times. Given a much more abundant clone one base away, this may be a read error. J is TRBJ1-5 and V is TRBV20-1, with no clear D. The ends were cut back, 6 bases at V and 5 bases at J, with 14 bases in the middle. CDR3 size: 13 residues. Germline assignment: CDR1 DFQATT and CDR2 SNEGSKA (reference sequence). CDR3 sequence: CSALDGIDQPQHF. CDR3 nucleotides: TGCAGTGCCTTAGACGGCATTGATCAGCCCCAGCATTTT.

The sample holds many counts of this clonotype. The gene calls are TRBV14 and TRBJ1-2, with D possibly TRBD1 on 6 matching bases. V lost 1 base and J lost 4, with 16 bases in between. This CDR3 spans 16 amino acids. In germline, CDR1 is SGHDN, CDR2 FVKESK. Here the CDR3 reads CASSQALQGFLYGYTF. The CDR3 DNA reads TGTGCCAGCAGCCAAGCGTTGCAGGGGTTCCTCTATGGCTACACCTTC.

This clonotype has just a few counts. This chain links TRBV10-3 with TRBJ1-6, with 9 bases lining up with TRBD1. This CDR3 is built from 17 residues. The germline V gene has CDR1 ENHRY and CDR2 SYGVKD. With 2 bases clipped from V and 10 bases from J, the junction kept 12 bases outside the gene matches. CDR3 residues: CAISEATQGATGSPLHF. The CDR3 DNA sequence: TGTGCCATCAGTGAGGCTACACAGGGGGCGACGGGCTCACCCCTCCACTTT.

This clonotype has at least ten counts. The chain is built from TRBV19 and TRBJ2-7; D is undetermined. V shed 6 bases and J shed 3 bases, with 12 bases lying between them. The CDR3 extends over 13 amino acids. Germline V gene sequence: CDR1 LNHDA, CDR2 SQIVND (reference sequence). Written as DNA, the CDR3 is TGTGCCAGTAGCCTATCGGCAGTCTACGAGCAGTACTTC. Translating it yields CASSLSAVYEQYF.

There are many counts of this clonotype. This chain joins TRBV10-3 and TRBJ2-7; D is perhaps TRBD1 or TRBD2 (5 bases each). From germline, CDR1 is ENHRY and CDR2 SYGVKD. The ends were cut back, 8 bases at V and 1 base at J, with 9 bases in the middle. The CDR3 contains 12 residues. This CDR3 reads CAIGGQSYEQYF. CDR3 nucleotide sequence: TGTGCCATCGGGGGTCAGTCCTACGAGCAGTACTTC.

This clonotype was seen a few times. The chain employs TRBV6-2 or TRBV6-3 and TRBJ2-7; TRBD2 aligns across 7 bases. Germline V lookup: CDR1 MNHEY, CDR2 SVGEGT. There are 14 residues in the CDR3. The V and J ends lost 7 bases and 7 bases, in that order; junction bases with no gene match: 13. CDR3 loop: CASIPTGTTEEQYF. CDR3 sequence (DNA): TGTGCCAGCATTCCTACCGGGACTACCGAAGAGCAGTACTTC.

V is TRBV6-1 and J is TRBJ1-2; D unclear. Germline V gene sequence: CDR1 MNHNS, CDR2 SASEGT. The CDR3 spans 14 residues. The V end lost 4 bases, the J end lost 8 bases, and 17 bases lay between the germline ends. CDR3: CASSGFREKKGYTF. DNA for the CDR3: TGTGCCAGCAGTGGGTTCCGGGAGAAAAAAGGCTACACCTTC.

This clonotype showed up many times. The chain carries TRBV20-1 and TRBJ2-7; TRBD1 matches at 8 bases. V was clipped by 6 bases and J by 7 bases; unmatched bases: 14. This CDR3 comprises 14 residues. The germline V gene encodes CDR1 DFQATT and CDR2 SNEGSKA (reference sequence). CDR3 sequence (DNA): TGCAGTGCCCCCATCCGACAGGGGCTTGGTGAGCAGTACTTC. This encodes CSAPIRQGLGEQYF.

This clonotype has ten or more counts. The CDR3 DNA sequence: TGTGCCATCAGATCGACTGTGAACACCGGGGAGCTGTTTTTT. It codes for CAIRSTVNTGELFF. The J gene is TRBJ2-2, the V gene TRBV10-3; the D is unclear. V was trimmed by 6 bases and J by 1 base, leaving 9 bases between them. The CDR3 consists of 14 residues. CDR1 and CDR2 from the germline V gene are ENHRY and SYGVKD.

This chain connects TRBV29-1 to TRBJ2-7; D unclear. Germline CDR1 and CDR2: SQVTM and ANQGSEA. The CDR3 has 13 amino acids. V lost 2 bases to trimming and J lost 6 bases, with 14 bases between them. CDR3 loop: CSVERGGFGEQYF. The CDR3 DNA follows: TGCAGCGTTGAACGAGGCGGATTCGGCGAGCAGTACTTC.

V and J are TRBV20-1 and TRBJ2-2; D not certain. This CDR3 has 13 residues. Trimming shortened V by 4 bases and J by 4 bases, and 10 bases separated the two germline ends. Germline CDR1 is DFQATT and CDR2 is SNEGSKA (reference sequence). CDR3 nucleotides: TGCAGTGCTACTGCGGTTCCCACCGGGGAGCTGTTTTTT. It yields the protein CSATAVPTGELFF.

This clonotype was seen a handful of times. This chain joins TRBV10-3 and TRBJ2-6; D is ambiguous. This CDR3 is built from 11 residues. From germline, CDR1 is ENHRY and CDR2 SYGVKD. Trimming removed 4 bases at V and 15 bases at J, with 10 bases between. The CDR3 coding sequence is TGTGCCATCAGTGGTGACCACGGCCTGACTTTC. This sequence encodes CAISGDHGLTF.

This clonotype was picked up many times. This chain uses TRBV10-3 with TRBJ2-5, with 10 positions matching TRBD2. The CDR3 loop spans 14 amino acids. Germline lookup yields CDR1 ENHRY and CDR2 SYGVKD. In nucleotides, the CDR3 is TGTGCAATCCAAGCGGGGGGGCCGGGTGAGACCCAGTACTTC. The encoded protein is CAIQAGGPGETQYF.

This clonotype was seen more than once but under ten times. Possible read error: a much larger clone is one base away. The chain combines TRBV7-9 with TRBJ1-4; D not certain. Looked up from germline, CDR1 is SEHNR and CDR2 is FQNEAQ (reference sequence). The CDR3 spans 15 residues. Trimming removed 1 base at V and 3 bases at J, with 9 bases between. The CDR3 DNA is TGTGCCAGCAGCTTAGGCCGGCAACCTAATGAAAAACTGTTTTTT. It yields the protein CASSLGRQPNEKLFF.

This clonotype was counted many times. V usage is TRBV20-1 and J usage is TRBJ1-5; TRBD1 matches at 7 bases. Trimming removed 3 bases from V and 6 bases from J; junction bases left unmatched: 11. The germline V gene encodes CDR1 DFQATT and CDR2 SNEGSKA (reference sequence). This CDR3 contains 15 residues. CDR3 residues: CSASKQGRLSQPQHF. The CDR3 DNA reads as TGCAGTGCTAGTAAACAGGGGAGGTTGAGTCAGCCCCAGCATTTT.

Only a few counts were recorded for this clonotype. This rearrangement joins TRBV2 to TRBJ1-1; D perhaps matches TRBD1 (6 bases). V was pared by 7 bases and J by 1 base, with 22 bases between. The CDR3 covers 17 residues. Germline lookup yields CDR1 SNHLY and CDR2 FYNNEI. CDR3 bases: TGTGCCAGCAAGAATCTCTTTTTCGGGACACCGAACACTGAAGCTTTCTTT. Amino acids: CASKNLFFGTPNTEAFF.

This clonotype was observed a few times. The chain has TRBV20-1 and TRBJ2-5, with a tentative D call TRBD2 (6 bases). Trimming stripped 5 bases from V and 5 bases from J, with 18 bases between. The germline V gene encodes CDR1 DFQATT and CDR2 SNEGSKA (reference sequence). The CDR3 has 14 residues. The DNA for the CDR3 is TGCAGTGCTCAAATCCGGAGGGTTGGGGAGACCCAGTACTTC. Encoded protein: CSAQIRRVGETQYF.

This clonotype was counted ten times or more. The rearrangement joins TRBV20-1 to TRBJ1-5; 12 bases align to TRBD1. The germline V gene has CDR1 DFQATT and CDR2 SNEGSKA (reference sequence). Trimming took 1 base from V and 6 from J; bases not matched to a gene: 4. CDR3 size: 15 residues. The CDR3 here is CSARAGTGGLQPQHF. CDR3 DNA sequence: TGCAGTGCTAGAGCGGGGACAGGGGGCCTTCAGCCCCAGCATTTT.